One T cell receptor (beta chain) is described in this entry. Its antigen is as yet unknown. The junction departs from germline at one end; a sequencing error may be responsible. In germline, CDR1 is DFQATT, CDR2 SNEGSKA (reference sequence). This CDR3 has 18 amino acids. Profiles of TCR beta VDJ and CDR3 were generated from a genomic DNA template. TCRdb re-derived calls from the reads in MiXCR, one entry per CDR3 protein. The sample shows around 230,000 distinct CDR3 sequences, over 60% of them seen only once. The sample originates from a study of CD8+CD57+ T cells in acquired aplastic anemia. Across the whole study: Sorted CD4+ and CD8+ cells yielded DNA averaging around 3 ug. Average CD4+ read depth in healthy donors was approximately 11 million reads.

Notes on the study in general: Approximately 29 was the count of CD8+ CDR3 sequences that patients shared with controls. The study found no significant CD8+ Simpson's diversity difference between patients and controls.

The receptor's source is a human donor in good health. Sequenced material: sorted CD4+, CD8+, or CD8+CD57+ T cells (not recorded which) from PBMCs. V and J are TRBV20-1 and TRBJ1-6; a weak D match, TRBD1 (5 bases). In DNA, the CDR3 is TGCAGTGCTACCCCCCGGGGACTCCTCTACTCCTATAGTTCACCCCTCCACTTT. Its protein product is CSATPRGLLYSYSSPLHF.